Listed below are T cell receptor beta chains from one sample, sequenced in a study of blood T cell repertoires in COVID-19. Using immunoSEQ multiplex PCR, the repertoire was profiled, and TCRdb retains in-frame clones only, with some absent. The repertoire has about 270,000 clones, 70% to 90% of them found once; the top ten carry roughly 3.9%. The sequencing sample was made of PBMCs or T cells enriched from blood (not recorded which). These receptors all come from a woman younger than 45 with acute COVID-19. Both conserved end residues are part of each CDR3. Each record gives: D gene, V gene, J gene, clone size, CDR3 DNA, CDR3 protein. The D gene is left open where the match is weak. Expanded clones get a size class; other rows say once, few or many, or leave the size out.

-	TRBV4-1	TRBJ2-7	-	TGCGCCAGCAGCCACCCCGGGAACACATACGAGCAGTACTTC	CASSHPGNTYEQYF
-	TRBV28	TRBJ1-2	-	TGTGCCAGCAGCCCCGGGGAAGACTATGGCTACACCTTC	CASSPGEDYGYTF
-	TRBV5-1	TRBJ2-7	-	TGCGCCAGCAGTCTCGCCCCCGGGTCTTCCTACGAGCAGTACTTC	CASSLAPGSSYEQYF
-	TRBV18	TRBJ2-7	-	TGTGCCAGCTCACTGGGGGCGGCTAGCGGAACAACCTACGAGCAGTACTTC	CASSLGAASGTTYEQYF
-	TRBV21-1	TRBJ2-5	once	TGTGCCAGCAGCAAACGGGGGGGACCGCCCCGACCCACCCAGTACTTC	CASSKRGGPPRPTQYF
TRBD2	TRBV23-1	TRBJ2-5	-	TGCGCCAGCAGTCAATACCGGGAGCGGGAGGGTGGAGAGACCCAGTACTTC	CASSQYREREGGETQYF
TRBD1	TRBV9	TRBJ1-2	few	TGTGCCAGCAGCGCGACAGGGACTAACTATGGCTACACCTTC	CASSATGTNYGYTF
-	TRBV10-2	TRBJ1-4	-	TGCGCCAGCAGGAAGGGACTCTCAGAGGGGCTTAATGAAAAACTGTTTTTT	CASRKGLSEGLNEKLFF
TRBD2	TRBV13	TRBJ2-3	-	TGTGCCAGCAGCATTAGCGGGAGGGCCGGAGATACGCAGTATTTT	CASSISGRAGDTQYF
-	TRBV7-9	TRBJ2-3	-	TGTGCCAGCAGCTACTCCGGGAAGCCGTATTTT	CASSYSGKPYF
-	TRBV5-1	TRBJ2-7	-	TGCGCCAGCAGCATAGGACAAGTCCTAGACGAGCAGTACTTC	CASSIGQVLDEQYF
-	TRBV18	TRBJ1-2	once	TGTGCCAGCTCACCAATCCGGGAAGCCATGGGCGGGGATGGCTACACCTTC	CASSPIREAMGGDGYTF
TRBD2	TRBV7-6	TRBJ2-1	-	TGTGCCAGCAGCGCCGCGGGGGGTGAGCAGTTCTTC	CASSAAGGEQFF